This T cell receptor (beta chain) appears in the sequencing data of a study of CD8+CD57+ T cells in acquired aplastic anemia. Background on the study: The DNA of sorted CD4+ and CD8+ cells averaged around 3 ug.

Germline CDR1 reads ENHRY; CDR2 reads SYGVKD. CDR3 length: 14 amino acids. Trimming took 2 bases from V and 4 from J; bases not matched to a gene: 2. Worth noting for this clonotype: The antigen is not known.

Profiling that covered TCR beta VDJ and CDR3 relied on genomic DNA as its template. Via MiXCR, TCRdb re-called the reads, giving one row per CDR3 protein. The table records around 140,000 distinct CDR3 sequences, roughly two fifths of them present only once. Study results and limitations: A set of some 28 CD8+ CDR3 sequences was shared between patients and controls, and these sequences appeared highly expressed in patients.

The genes are TRBV10-3 and TRBJ2-7; 10 nucleotides line up with TRBD1. The sample was sorted CD4+, CD8+, or CD8+CD57+ T cells (not recorded which) from PBMCs. The receptor was derived from a human donor in good health, serving as a control. The CDR3 sequence is CAISEGTGAYEQYF. CDR3 sequence (DNA): TGTGCCATCAGTGAGGGGACAGGGGCGTACGAGCAGTACTTC.